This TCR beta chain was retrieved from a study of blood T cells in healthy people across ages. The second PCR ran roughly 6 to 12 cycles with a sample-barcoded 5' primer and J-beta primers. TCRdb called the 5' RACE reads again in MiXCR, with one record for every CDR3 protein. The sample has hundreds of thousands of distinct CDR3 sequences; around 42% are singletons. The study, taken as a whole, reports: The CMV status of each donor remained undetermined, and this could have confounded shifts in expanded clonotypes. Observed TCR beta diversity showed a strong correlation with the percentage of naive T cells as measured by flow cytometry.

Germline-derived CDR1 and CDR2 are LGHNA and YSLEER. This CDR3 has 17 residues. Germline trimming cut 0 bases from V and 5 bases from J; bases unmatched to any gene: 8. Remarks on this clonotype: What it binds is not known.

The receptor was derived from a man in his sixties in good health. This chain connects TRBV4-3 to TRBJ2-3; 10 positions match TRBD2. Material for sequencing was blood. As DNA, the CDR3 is TGCGCCAGCAGCCAAGATCGGCAGCGGGGGGGCCGAGATACGCAGTATTTT. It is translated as CASSQDRQRGGRDTQYF.